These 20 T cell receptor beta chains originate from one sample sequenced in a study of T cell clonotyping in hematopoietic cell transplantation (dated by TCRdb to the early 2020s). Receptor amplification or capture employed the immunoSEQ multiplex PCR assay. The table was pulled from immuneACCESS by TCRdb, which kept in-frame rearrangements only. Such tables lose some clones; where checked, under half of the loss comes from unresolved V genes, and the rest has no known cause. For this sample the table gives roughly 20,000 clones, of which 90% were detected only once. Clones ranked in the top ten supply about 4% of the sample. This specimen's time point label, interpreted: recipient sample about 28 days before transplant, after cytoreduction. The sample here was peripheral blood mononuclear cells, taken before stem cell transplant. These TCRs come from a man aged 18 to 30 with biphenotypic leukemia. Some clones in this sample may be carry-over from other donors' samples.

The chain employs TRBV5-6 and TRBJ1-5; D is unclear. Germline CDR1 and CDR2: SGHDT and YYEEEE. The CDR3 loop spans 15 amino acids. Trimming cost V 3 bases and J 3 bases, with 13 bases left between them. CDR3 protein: CASSSSRQFNQPQHF. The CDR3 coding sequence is TGTGCCAGCAGCTCGTCTAGGCAGTTCAATCAGCCCCAGCATTTT.

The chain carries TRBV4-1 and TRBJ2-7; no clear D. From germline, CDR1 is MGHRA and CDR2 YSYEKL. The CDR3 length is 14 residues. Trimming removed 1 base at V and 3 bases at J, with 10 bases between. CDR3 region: CASSQAQFVYEQYF. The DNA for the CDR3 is TGCGCCAGCAGCCAAGCGCAATTCGTCTACGAGCAGTACTTC.

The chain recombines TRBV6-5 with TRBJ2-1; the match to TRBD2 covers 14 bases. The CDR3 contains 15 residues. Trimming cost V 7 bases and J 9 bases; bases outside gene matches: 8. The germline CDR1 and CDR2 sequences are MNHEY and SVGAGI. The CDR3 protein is CASNLGTSGRSEQFF. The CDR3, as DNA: TGTGCCAGCAACCTCGGGACTAGCGGGAGAAGTGAGCAGTTCTTC.

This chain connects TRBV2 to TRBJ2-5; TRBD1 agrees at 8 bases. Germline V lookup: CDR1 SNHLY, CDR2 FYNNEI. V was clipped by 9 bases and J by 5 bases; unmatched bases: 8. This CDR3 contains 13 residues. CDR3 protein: CASLRGRSETQYF. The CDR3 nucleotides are TGTGCCAGTCTCAGGGGGCGCAGCGAGACCCAGTACTTC.

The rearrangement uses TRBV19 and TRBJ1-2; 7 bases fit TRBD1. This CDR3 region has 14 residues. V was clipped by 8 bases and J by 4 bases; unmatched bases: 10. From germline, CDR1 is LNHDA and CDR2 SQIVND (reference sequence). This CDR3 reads CASATGTDLYGYTF. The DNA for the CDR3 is TGTGCCAGTGCCACCGGGACAGACCTCTATGGCTACACCTTC.

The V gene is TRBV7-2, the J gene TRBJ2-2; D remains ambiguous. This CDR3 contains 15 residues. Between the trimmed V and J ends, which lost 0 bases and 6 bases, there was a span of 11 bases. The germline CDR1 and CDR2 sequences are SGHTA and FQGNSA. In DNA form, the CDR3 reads TGTGCCAGCAGCTTAGCGGCTAGTAGTTCCGGGGAGCTGTTTTTT. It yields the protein CASSLAASSSGELFF.

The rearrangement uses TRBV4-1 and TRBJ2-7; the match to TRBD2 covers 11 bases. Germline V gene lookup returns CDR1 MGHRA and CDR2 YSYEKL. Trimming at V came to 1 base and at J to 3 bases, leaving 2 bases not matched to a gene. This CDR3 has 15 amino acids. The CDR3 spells CASSQVTSGGYEQYF. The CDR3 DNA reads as TGCGCCAGCAGCCAAGTTACTAGCGGGGGCTACGAGCAGTACTTC.

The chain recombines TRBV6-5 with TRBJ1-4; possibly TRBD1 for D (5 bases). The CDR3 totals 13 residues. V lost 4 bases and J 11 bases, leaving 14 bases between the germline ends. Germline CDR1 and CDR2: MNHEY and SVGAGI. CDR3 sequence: CASSFGGEGKLFF. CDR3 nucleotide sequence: TGTGCCAGCAGTTTCGGGGGGGAGGGGAAACTGTTTTTT.

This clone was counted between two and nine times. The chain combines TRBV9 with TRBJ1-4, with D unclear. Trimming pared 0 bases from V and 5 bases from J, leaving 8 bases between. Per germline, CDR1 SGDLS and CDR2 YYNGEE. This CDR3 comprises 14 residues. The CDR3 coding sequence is TGTGCCAGCAGCGTAGGCGGGTTAAATGAAAAACTGTTTTTT. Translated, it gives CASSVGGLNEKLFF.

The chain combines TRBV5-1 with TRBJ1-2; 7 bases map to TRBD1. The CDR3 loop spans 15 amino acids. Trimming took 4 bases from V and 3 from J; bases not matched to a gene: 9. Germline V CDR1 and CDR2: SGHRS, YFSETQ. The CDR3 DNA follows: TGCGCCAGCAGCCCAAGACAGGGAGGGGACTATGGCTACACCTTC. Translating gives CASSPRQGGDYGYTF.

In DNA, the CDR3 is TGTGCCAGCAGCTTACAGGGCCAGGCGAGTCTTGGCTACACCTTC. Encoded protein: CASSLQGQASLGYTF. V gene TRBV7-3 combines with J gene TRBJ1-2; a possible D gene is TRBD1 (5 bases). CDR3 size: 15 residues. The germline V gene encodes CDR1 SGHTA and CDR2 FQGTGA. The V end was cut by 2 bases, the J end by 7 bases, with 17 bases between.

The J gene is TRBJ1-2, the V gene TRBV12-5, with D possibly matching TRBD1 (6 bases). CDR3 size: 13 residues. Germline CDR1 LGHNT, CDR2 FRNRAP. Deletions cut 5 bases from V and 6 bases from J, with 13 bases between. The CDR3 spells CASGPTGHHGYTF. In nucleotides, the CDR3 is TGTGCTAGTGGTCCTACAGGGCATCATGGCTACACCTTC.

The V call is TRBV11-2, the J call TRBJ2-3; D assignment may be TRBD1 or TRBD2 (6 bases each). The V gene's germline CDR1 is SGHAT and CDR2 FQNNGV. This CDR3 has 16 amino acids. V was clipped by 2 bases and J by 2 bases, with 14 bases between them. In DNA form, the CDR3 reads TGTGCCAGCAGCTTATTTACGGGGGCTGCCACAGATACGCAGTATTTT. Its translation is CASSLFTGAATDTQYF.

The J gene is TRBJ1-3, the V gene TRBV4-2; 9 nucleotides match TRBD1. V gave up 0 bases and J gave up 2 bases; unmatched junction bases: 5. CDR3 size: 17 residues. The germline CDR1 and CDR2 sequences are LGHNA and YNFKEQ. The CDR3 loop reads CASSQDPDRGPGNTIYF. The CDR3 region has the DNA TGTGCCAGCAGCCAAGACCCGGACAGGGGACCTGGAAACACCATATATTTT.

The CDR3 DNA is TGTGCCAGCAGCTCGGGGCCTTCCGATACGCAGTATTTT. Translated, it gives CASSSGPSDTQYF. The V gene is TRBV7-2, the J gene TRBJ2-3, with D perhaps assigned TRBD1 or TRBD2 (5 bases each). There are 13 residues in the CDR3. Germline V CDR1 and CDR2: SGHTA, FQGNSA. Between the trimmed V and J ends, which lost 4 bases and 6 bases, there was a span of 11 bases.

CDR3: CASSPLDRDGGEQYF. Written as DNA, the CDR3 is TGTGCCAGCAGCCCCCTGGACAGGGACGGGGGCGAGCAGTACTTC. This chain connects TRBV7-3 to TRBJ2-7; 8 positions match TRBD1. The ends lost 5 bases at V and 6 bases at J; junction bases unmatched: 12. CDR1 is SGHTA and CDR2 is FQGTGA in the germline V gene. The CDR3 totals 15 residues.

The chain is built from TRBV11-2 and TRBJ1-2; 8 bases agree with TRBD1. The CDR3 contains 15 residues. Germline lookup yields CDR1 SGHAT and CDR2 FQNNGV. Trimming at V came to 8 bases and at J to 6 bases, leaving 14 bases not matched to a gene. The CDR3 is CASQGRTGTIHGYTF. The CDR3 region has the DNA TGTGCCAGCCAGGGCCGGACAGGGACCATCCATGGCTACACCTTC.

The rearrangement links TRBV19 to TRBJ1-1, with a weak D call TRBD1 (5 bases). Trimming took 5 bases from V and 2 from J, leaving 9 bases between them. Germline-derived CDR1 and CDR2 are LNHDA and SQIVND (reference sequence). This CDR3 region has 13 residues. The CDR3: CASSLGLNTEAFF. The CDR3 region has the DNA TGTGCCAGTAGTTTGGGGCTTAACACTGAAGCTTTCTTT.

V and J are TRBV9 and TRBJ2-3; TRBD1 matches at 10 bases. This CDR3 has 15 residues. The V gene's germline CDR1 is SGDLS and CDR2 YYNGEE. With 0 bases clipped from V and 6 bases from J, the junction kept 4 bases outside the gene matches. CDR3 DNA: TGTGCCAGCAGCGTAGGGGGACAGGGGCTGGATACGCAGTATTTT. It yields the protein CASSVGGQGLDTQYF.

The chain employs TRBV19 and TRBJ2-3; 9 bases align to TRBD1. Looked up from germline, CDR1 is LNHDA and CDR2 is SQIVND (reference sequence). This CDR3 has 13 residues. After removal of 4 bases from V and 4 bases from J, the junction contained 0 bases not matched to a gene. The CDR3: CASSRQGADTQYF. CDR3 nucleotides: TGTGCCAGTAGTAGACAGGGGGCAGATACGCAGTATTTT.